The 27 T cell receptor beta chains in this list originate from one sample, sequenced in a study of T cells in Graves' hyperthyroidism and ophthalmopathy. TCR beta CDR3 regions were amplified from RNA. Primed by the HTBI set, a first-round RT-PCR was run on the TCR CDR3. TCRdb re-called the multiplex PCR reads with MiXCR, one entry per CDR3 protein. The sample has a few hundred thousand distinct CDR3 sequences; approximately 13% are singletons. Sample: blood. These receptors were obtained from a woman in her thirties or forties with Graves' ophthalmopathy.

This clonotype was found many times. The chain uses TRBV2 and TRBJ2-2, with 7 bases identical to TRBD2. V shed 7 bases and J 2 bases; nucleotides not matched to a gene: 4. Looked up from germline, CDR1 is SNHLY and CDR2 is FYNNEI. CDR3 size: 14 residues. The CDR3 loop reads CASNLAENTGELFF. The DNA of the CDR3 is TGTGCCAGCAACCTAGCGGAAAACACCGGGGAGCTGTTTTTT.

The genes are TRBV20-1 and TRBJ2-7, with D hard to call. The V end was cut by 5 bases, the J end by 4 bases, with 9 bases between. This CDR3 has 11 residues. CDR1 and CDR2 from the germline V gene are DFQATT and SNEGSKA (reference sequence). CDR3 sequence (DNA): TGCAGTGCTCCGGACCATTACGAGCAGTACTTC. Translating it yields CSAPDHYEQYF.

In this sample, this clonotype turned up many times. The chain joins TRBV6-1 to TRBJ2-7; 10 positions agree with TRBD1. CDR3 length equals 16 residues. The ends lost 5 bases at V and 4 bases at J; junction bases unmatched: 11. CDR1 is MNHNS and CDR2 is SASEGT in the germline V gene. CDR3: CASSTTWTGGPYEQYF. The CDR3 DNA follows: TGTGCCAGCAGTACTACCTGGACAGGGGGACCGTACGAGCAGTACTTC.

The chain uses TRBV9 and TRBJ2-3; D not certain. Deletions cut 4 bases from V and 0 bases from J, with 9 bases between. Germline values: CDR1 SGDLS, CDR2 YYNGEE. There are 14 residues in the CDR3. CDR3 nucleotide sequence: TGTGCCAGCAGCCCCGGGCGCAGCACAGATACGCAGTATTTT. It encodes CASSPGRSTDTQYF.

This clonotype was counted at least ten times. This rearrangement joins TRBV12-3 or TRBV12-4 to TRBJ2-7; D is unclear. The V end was cut by 7 bases, the J end by 1 base, with 17 bases between. The CDR3 runs to 15 residues. The CDR3 DNA sequence: TGTGCCAGCACCCCCGACACCCACCGATCCTACGAGCAGTACTTC. Its translation: CASTPDTHRSYEQYF.

There are many counts of this clonotype. The chain uses TRBV24-1 and TRBJ2-3; 9 bases fit TRBD2. The V gene's germline CDR1 is KGHDR and CDR2 SFDVKD. The CDR3 loop spans 16 amino acids. The ends lost 2 bases at V and 0 bases at J; junction bases unmatched: 2. The CDR3: CATSDSTSGSTDTQYF. The CDR3 coding sequence is TGTGCCACCAGTGATTCCACTAGCGGGAGCACAGATACGCAGTATTTT.

In its sample, this clonotype was seen many times. The chain employs TRBV27 and TRBJ1-2; D unclear. V was cut by 7 bases and J by 7 bases, with 13 bases left in between. This CDR3 region has 12 residues. Germline-derived CDR1 and CDR2 are MNHEY and SMNVEV (reference sequence). The CDR3: CASKTGLGGYTF. The CDR3 nucleotides are TGTGCCAGCAAGACGGGGTTGGGTGGCTACACCTTC.

The chain joins TRBV12-3 or TRBV12-4 to TRBJ2-3; 13 nucleotides agree with TRBD2. This CDR3 spans 16 amino acids. V was pared by 4 bases and J by 3 bases, with 4 bases of the junction left unmatched. DNA for the CDR3: TGTGCCAGCAGTTCTACTAGCGGGAGGGAAACAGATACGCAGTATTTT. Translation gives CASSSTSGRETDTQYF.

The chain has TRBV7-9 and TRBJ2-5, with 8 bases identical to TRBD2. The germline gives CDR1 SEHNR, CDR2 FQNEAQ (reference sequence). The CDR3 consists of 16 residues. V was clipped by 5 bases and J by 5 bases; unmatched bases: 13. The CDR3 region has the DNA TGTGCCAGCAGCCAGAGTCCGAGCGGGGGAACCGAGACCCAGTACTTC. Protein product: CASSQSPSGGTETQYF.

Of note for this clonotype: Possible read error: a much larger clone is one base away. The V and J genes are TRBV20-1 and TRBJ2-1; TRBD2 matches at 7 bases. V was pared by 3 bases and J by 10 bases, with 6 bases of the junction left unmatched. CDR3 length: 12 amino acids. The germline V gene has CDR1 DFQATT and CDR2 SNEGSKA (reference sequence). The CDR3 coding sequence is TGCAGTGCTAGCCTTAGCGGGCACGAGCAGTTCTTC. Translating it yields CSASLSGHEQFF.

There are a few counts of this clonotype. The chain carries TRBV11-3 and TRBJ2-2; 11 bases are a match to TRBD1. The CDR3 contains 15 residues. Germline V gene data show CDR1 as SGHNT and CDR2 as YENEEA. Trimming at V came to 5 bases and at J to 6 bases, leaving 5 bases not matched to a gene. CDR3 sequence reads: CASSQRTGGPGELFF. The DNA of the CDR3 is TGTGCCAGCAGCCAGAGGACAGGGGGCCCCGGGGAGCTGTTTTTT. The full variable domain, rest sourced from reference TRBV11-3 and TRBJ2-2, is EAGVVQSPRYKIIEKKQPVAFWCNPISGHNTLYWYLQNLGQGPELLIRYENEEAVDDSQLPKDRFSAERLKGVDSTLKIQPAELGDSAVYLCASSQRTGGPGELFFGEGSRLTVL.

The rearrangement joins TRBV7-8 to TRBJ2-1, with a tentative D call TRBD2 (6 bases). The CDR3 sequence is 14 residues long. Germline loops: CDR1 SGHVS, CDR2 FQNEAQ. V shed 5 bases and J shed 15 bases, with 23 bases lying between them. The CDR3 spells CASSHRRVGGDPFF. For the CDR3, the DNA is TGTGCCAGCAGCCATCGGAGGGTGGGTGGGGATCCGTTCTTC. The whole variable domain, filled in from reference TRBV7-8 and TRBJ2-1, reads GAGVSQSPRYKVAKRGQDVALRCDPISGHVSLFWYQQALGQGPEFLTYFQNEAQLDKSGLPSDRFFAERPEGSVSTLKIQRTQQEDSAVYLCASSHRRVGGDPFFGPGTRLTVL.

This clonotype was seen many times. The genes are TRBV6-2 or TRBV6-3 and TRBJ2-1; TRBD2 matches at 14 bases. This CDR3 contains 15 residues. Germline V lookup: CDR1 MNHEY, CDR2 SVGEGT. Unmatched junction bases numbered 8, after V lost 7 bases and J lost 9 bases. The CDR3, as DNA: TGTGCCAGCACCAAGACTAGCGGGGGGGCGAGTGAGCAGTTCTTC. Translating it yields CASTKTSGGASEQFF.

The chain carries TRBV6-1 and TRBJ1-1, with TRBD1 identical over 10 bases. CDR3 length: 15 amino acids. Unmatched junction bases numbered 4, after V lost 5 bases and J lost 1 base. Germline loops: CDR1 MNHNS, CDR2 SASEGT. CDR3 residues: CASSLDRGPNTEAFF. DNA for the CDR3: TGTGCCAGCAGTCTTGACAGGGGGCCGAACACTGAAGCTTTCTTT.

This clonotype was counted many times. The junction differs from germline at one of its ends, possibly a read error. J is TRBJ1-1 and V is TRBV7-2, with TRBD1 identical over 7 bases. This CDR3 spans 14 amino acids. Germline V gene lookup returns CDR1 SGHTA and CDR2 FQGNSA. The CDR3 DNA is TGTGCCAGCAGCGACAGGGCTGCGCGCACTGAAACTTTCTTT. This gives the protein CASSDRAARTETFF.

This clonotype was observed many times. The CDR3 DNA reads as TGTGCCAGCAGCGAAACGACACGGGGGGGTGAAGCTTTCTTT. It encodes CASSETTRGGEAFF. The chain uses TRBV9 and TRBJ1-1, with a weak D call TRBD1 (5 bases). The V end was cut by 3 bases, the J end by 7 bases, with 16 bases between. This CDR3 has 14 amino acids. CDR1 and CDR2 from the germline V gene are SGDLS and YYNGEE.

This clonotype was observed many times. The V gene is TRBV2, the J gene TRBJ1-4, with D unresolved. This CDR3 is 13 amino acids long. The V gene's germline CDR1 is SNHLY and CDR2 FYNNEI. The V gene lost 3 bases and the J gene lost 8 bases, with 10 bases spanning the gap. CDR3 sequence: CASSEGGMEKLFF. The DNA of the CDR3 is TGTGCCAGCAGTGAGGGTGGTATGGAAAAACTGTTTTTT.

There are many counts of this clonotype. The chain uses TRBV6-1 and TRBJ1-6, with TRBD1 identical over 8 bases. J lost 0 bases, V lost 3 bases, and 7 bases had no gene match. Germline lookup yields CDR1 MNHNS and CDR2 SASEGT. The CDR3 covers 18 residues. CDR3 region: CASSDPDRGSSYNSPLHF. The CDR3 DNA sequence: TGTGCCAGCAGTGACCCCGACAGGGGCAGCTCCTATAATTCACCCCTCCACTTT.

This chain connects TRBV29-1 to TRBJ2-7; D unclear. CDR3 length equals 13 residues. The V gene's germline CDR1 is SQVTM and CDR2 ANQGSEA. V lost 4 bases to trimming and J lost 0 bases, with 10 bases between them. CDR3 protein: CSVVGIGSYEQYF. As DNA, the CDR3 is TGCAGCGTTGTGGGCATAGGCTCCTACGAGCAGTACTTC.

This clonotype occurred a few times. CDR3 loop: CASSPVGDSGSYEQYF. CDR3 sequence (DNA): TGTGCCAGCAGCCCGGTCGGGGACTCGGGGTCCTACGAGCAGTACTTC. The chain links TRBV5-4 to TRBJ2-7; TRBD2 is a possible D gene (6 bases). This CDR3 has 16 amino acids. Trimming cost V 4 bases and J 1 base, with 18 bases left between them. The germline gives CDR1 SGHNT, CDR2 YYREEE (reference sequence).

A note on this clonotype: The junction departs from the called germline gene at one end, perhaps through a read error. The CDR3 is CAGSPGQGASEQYF. The CDR3 coding sequence is TGCGCCGGCAGCCCGGGACAGGGGGCGAGCGAGCAGTACTTC. The gene calls are TRBV4-1 and TRBJ2-7, with TRBD1 matching 12 bases. The germline V gene encodes CDR1 MGHRA and CDR2 YSYEKL. This CDR3 is 14 amino acids long.

This clonotype has at least ten counts. The V gene is TRBV3-1, the J gene TRBJ2-7, with D possibly TRBD2 on 5 matching bases. CDR1 is LGHDT and CDR2 is YNNKEL in the germline V gene (reference sequence). V was cut by 4 bases and J by 2 bases, with 12 bases left in between. The CDR3 runs to 14 residues. CDR3 amino acids: CASSRGLTAYEQYF. CDR3 sequence (DNA): TGTGCCAGCAGCCGCGGACTTACCGCCTACGAGCAGTACTTC.

This clonotype showed up many times. The chain recombines TRBV6-5 with TRBJ2-3, with TRBD2 matching 11 bases. V shed 0 bases and J 5 bases; nucleotides not matched to a gene: 7. Germline loops: CDR1 MNHEY, CDR2 SVGAGI. The CDR3 has 17 amino acids. This CDR3 is CASSYSHLAGGGDTQYF. The DNA of the CDR3 is TGTGCCAGCAGTTACTCCCACTTAGCGGGAGGGGGAGATACGCAGTATTTT.

This clonotype has at least ten counts. The chain couples TRBV19 to TRBJ1-1, with D maybe TRBD1 (6 bases). Germline CDR1 LNHDA, CDR2 SQIVND (reference sequence). Trimming cost V 5 bases and J 8 bases, with 15 bases left between them. The length of the CDR3 is 13 residues. Here the CDR3 reads CASSALQGAEAFF. In DNA, the CDR3 is TGTGCCAGTAGTGCCCTACAGGGCGCCGAAGCTTTCTTT.

The chain uses TRBV27 and TRBJ2-3, with 11 bases identical to TRBD2. Germline V gene lookup returns CDR1 MNHEY and CDR2 SMNVEV (reference sequence). Losses at the gene ends were 4 bases for V and 4 bases for J; bases not matched to a gene: 10. The CDR3 is 17 amino acids. The CDR3 sequence is CASSSPTSGGRADTQYF. CDR3 sequence (DNA): TGTGCCAGCAGTTCCCCTACTAGCGGGGGAAGAGCAGATACGCAGTATTTT.

This clonotype was counted at least ten times. This chain uses TRBV5-1 with TRBJ2-2; D call uncertain. This CDR3 contains 14 residues. Germline V gene data show CDR1 as SGHRS and CDR2 as YFSETQ. V was cut by 3 bases and J by 6 bases, with 12 bases left in between. This CDR3 is CASSSAVMAGELFF. Written as DNA, the CDR3 is TGCGCCAGCAGCTCGGCAGTTATGGCCGGGGAGCTGTTTTTT. The full variable domain, rest sourced from reference TRBV5-1 and TRBJ2-2, is KAGVTQTPRYLIKTRGQQVTLSCSPISGHRSVSWYQQTPGQGLQFLFEYFSETQRNKGNFPGRFSGRQFSNSRSEMNVSTLELGDSALYLCASSSAVMAGELFFGEGSRLTVL.

As for this clonotype: Since a much larger clone is just one base distant, this may be a read error. The CDR3 region is CTTRQGAREQYF. The CDR3, as DNA: TGTACCACCCGACAGGGGGCGCGGGAGCAGTACTTC. The rearrangement joins TRBV12-3 or TRBV12-4 to TRBJ2-7; 10 bases are a match to TRBD1. The CDR3 totals 12 residues.